The sequence of this TCR beta chain was determined in a study of PD-1 blockade in classical Hodgkin lymphoma. Study observations and caveats: TCR diversity rose significantly by C4D1 in CD4+ but not CD8+ cells.

In its sample, this clone was seen a few times. Its antigen is as yet unknown. Generated by immunoSEQ multiplex PCR, the TCRdb table keeps only in-frame clones and is missing some. The sample holds more than 90,000 clones; about four fifths are singletons and the top ten take 15% to 20%. This CDR3 is 14 amino acids long. With 4 bases clipped from V and 4 bases from J, the junction kept 6 bases outside the gene matches. CDR1 is GTSNPN and CDR2 is SVGIG in the germline V gene (reference sequence). Every patient was affected by relapse after autologous stem cell transplantation, while exposure to brentuximab vedotin was not uniform.

This sequence joins TRBV30 and TRBJ2-5; 10 nucleotides align to TRBD2. This TCR was recovered from a human donor with classical Hodgkin lymphoma. The specimen comprised peripheral blood mononuclear cells (PBMCs), sampled before the second cycle of nivolumab. CDR3 sequence (DNA): TGTGCCTGGAAGGCTAGCGGGAGTGCAGAGACCCAGTACTTC. Its protein product is CAWKASGSAETQYF.